The rows below give T cell receptor beta chains drawn from one sample of a study of T cell changes during pregnancy in multiple sclerosis. Assay: immunoSEQ multiplex PCR; the TCRdb copy retains only in-frame clones and omits some. The sample contains about 44,000 clones, roughly 90% of which appear only once. The sequencing used CD4+ T cells from peripheral blood mononuclear cells, collected before pregnancy. These receptors all stem from a female donor with multiple sclerosis, enrolled in a pregnancy study. Each CDR3 is given with its conserved first and last residue. Fields, in order: J gene, V gene, CDR3 protein.

TRBJ2-7 TRBV5-4 CASSLAQRSSYEQYF
TRBJ2-7 TRBV27 CASSYRVFYEQYF
TRBJ1-3 TRBV11-1 CASSLNSGNTIYF
TRBJ2-1 TRBV29-1 CSVEASGIYNEQFF
TRBJ1-2 TRBV5-4 CASSRGQSNYGYTF
TRBJ2-3 TRBV7-9 CASSFSGQRVTDTQYF
TRBJ1-3 TRBV15 CATSSLGGDRDGNTIYF
TRBJ2-2 TRBV4-1 CASSQMGLNTGELFF
TRBJ2-3 TRBV5-1 CASSLVAGITDTQYF
TRBJ2-1 TRBV7-7 CASSNAGGEQFF
TRBJ1-1 TRBV5-4 CASSLGILGGTEAFF
TRBJ2-7 TRBV15 CATSRDRGIYEQYF
TRBJ2-7 TRBV2 CASSVTGSEQYF
TRBJ2-7 TRBV5-1 CASSLEWRAYEQYF
TRBJ2-7 TRBV5-1 CASSPDRGYEQYF
TRBJ1-6 TRBV5-4 CASSVSLGDSPLHF
TRBJ2-5 TRBV4-3 CASSQEGHSQETQYF
TRBJ2-3 TRBV19 CASTRTSQITDTQYF
TRBJ2-7 TRBV12-5 CASGLVIGGALGVYEQYF
TRBJ2-7 TRBV6-6 CASSYSWGLEQYF
TRBJ1-1 TRBV30 CAWLSGKNTEAFF
TRBJ2-7 TRBV5-4 CASSNRDRTYEQYF
TRBJ2-3 TRBV27 CASSSLYATDTQYF
TRBJ2-1 TRBV5-4 CASSPPSGRSNEQFF
TRBJ1-2 TRBV5-4 CASSLDRQGVGYTF
TRBJ2-7 TRBV10-1 CASSEKRERYEQYF
TRBJ2-2 TRBV28 CAIRGGPNTGELFF
TRBJ1-1 TRBV4-1 CASSQERRLGNTEAFF
TRBJ2-7 TRBV7-2 CASSPAGTPRNEQYF
TRBJ1-5 TRBV6-5 CASSLSTGNFPQHF
TRBJ2-6 TRBV7-3 CASSLTGTALSGANVLTF